This entry lists 9 T cell receptor beta chains sequenced from one sample in a study of neurological immune-mediated disorders (dated by TCRdb to between 2018 and 2021). To prepare the library, 5' RACE was applied. The sequencing machine was an Illumina HiSeq 2500. TCRdb trimmed the raw reads at Q25, called clones with MiXCR and kept productive beta chains. Under each unique CDR3 protein, matching rows form one entry showing the most common genes and DNA. This sample holds 90,000 to 100,000 distinct CDR3 sequences; 3% to 4.5% were observed only once. The top ten hold 6% of the sample. The sequenced sample was PBMCs. The receptors derive from a woman aged 18-29 years with multiple sclerosis.

In its sample, this clonotype was seen many times. The chain employs TRBV6-1 and TRBJ1-4; D is unclear. Between the trimmed V and J ends, which lost 7 bases and 8 bases, there was a span of 14 bases. This CDR3 has 13 amino acids. The germline CDR1 and CDR2 sequences are MNHNS and SASEGT. CDR3 nucleotides: TGTGCCAGCATGGGTACTGGCCCCGAAAAACTGTTTTTT. Translating gives CASMGTGPEKLFF.

This clonotype was counted ten times or more. This chain uses TRBV5-1 with TRBJ2-2, with TRBD1 as a possible D gene (5 bases). Germline CDR1 is SGHRS and CDR2 is YFSETQ. The CDR3 length is 17 residues. V was clipped by 1 base and J by 0 bases, with 13 bases between them. The CDR3 sequence: CASSLSVAGTNTGELFF. DNA of the CDR3: TGCGCCAGCAGCTTGTCCGTGGCAGGGACGAACACCGGGGAGCTGTTTTTT.

The sample holds many counts of this clonotype. The chain has TRBV12-3 or TRBV12-4 and TRBJ1-3; D might be TRBD1 (6 bases). The V gene lost 4 bases and the J gene lost 3 bases, with 16 bases spanning the gap. CDR3 length: 16 amino acids. The CDR3 DNA sequence: TGTGCCAGCAGTTCATACGAAACAGGGCTTGGAAACACCATATATTTT. Protein product: CASSSYETGLGNTIYF.

This clonotype was counted ten times or more. The chain couples TRBV7-9 to TRBJ2-1; TRBD2 is a possible D gene (5 bases). CDR1 and CDR2 from the germline V gene are SEHNR and FQNEAQ (reference sequence). Trimming cost V 1 base and J 4 bases, with 8 bases left between them. The CDR3 spans 14 residues. Here the CDR3 reads CASSLDVAYNEQFF. The CDR3 nucleotides are TGTGCCAGCAGCTTAGACGTAGCGTACAATGAGCAGTTCTTC.

This clonotype was seen ten or more times. The V gene is TRBV9, the J gene TRBJ1-5; D ambiguous. This CDR3 comprises 13 residues. Germline V gives CDR1 SGDLS, CDR2 YYNGEE. With 0 bases removed from V and 2 bases from J, the gap between germline ends came to 3 bases. For the CDR3, the DNA is TGTGCCAGCAGCGTAGATGGCAATCAGCCCCAGCATTTT. This encodes CASSVDGNQPQHF. Using reference TRBV9 and TRBJ1-5 for the parts outside the CDR3, the full variable domain is DSGVTQTPKHLITATGQRVTLRCSPRSGDLSVYWYQQSLDQGLQFLIQYYNGEERAKGNILERFSAQQFPDLHSELNLSSLELGDSALYFCASSVDGNQPQHFGDGTRLSIL.

The sample holds many counts of this clonotype. The chain is built from TRBV4-1 and TRBJ2-2; D remains unclear. The CDR3 length is 16 residues. CDR1 and CDR2 from the germline V gene are MGHRA and YSYEKL. V lost 1 base, J lost 4 bases, and 13 bases lay in between. CDR3: CASSQVLVAITGELFF. The CDR3 coding sequence is TGCGCCAGCAGCCAAGTTCTGGTCGCTATCACCGGGGAGCTGTTTTTT.

This clonotype appeared many times. V is TRBV6-1 and J is TRBJ1-1; 11 bases align to TRBD1. CDR1 is MNHNS and CDR2 is SASEGT in the germline V gene. Unmatched junction bases numbered 6, after V lost 0 bases and J lost 3 bases. The CDR3 runs 17 residues. CDR3 nucleotide sequence: TGTGCCAGCAGTGAAGCCGTGGGGACAGGGGGAGACACTGAAGCTTTCTTT. It encodes CASSEAVGTGGDTEAFF.

There are many counts of this clonotype. This chain joins TRBV7-8 and TRBJ2-7, with D unresolved. Trimming left V 3 bases short and J 6 bases short, with 18 bases between. Germline V gene lookup returns CDR1 SGHVS and CDR2 FQNEAQ. There are 15 residues in the CDR3. The CDR3 protein is CASSFQFRSPSEQYF. The CDR3 DNA follows: TGTGCCAGCAGCTTTCAGTTTAGGAGTCCCTCCGAGCAGTACTTC.

This clonotype has a handful of counts. A much larger clone differs from this one at a single base, so this may be a read error. The V call is TRBV7-6, the J call TRBJ2-5; D possibly corresponds to TRBD1 (6 bases). The CDR3 consists of 14 residues. The germline V gene encodes CDR1 SGHVS and CDR2 FNYEAQ. The CDR3 sequence: CASSLGQGQENQYF. The CDR3 nucleotides read TGTGCCAGCAGCTTAGGTCAGGGACAAGAGAACCAGTACTTC.